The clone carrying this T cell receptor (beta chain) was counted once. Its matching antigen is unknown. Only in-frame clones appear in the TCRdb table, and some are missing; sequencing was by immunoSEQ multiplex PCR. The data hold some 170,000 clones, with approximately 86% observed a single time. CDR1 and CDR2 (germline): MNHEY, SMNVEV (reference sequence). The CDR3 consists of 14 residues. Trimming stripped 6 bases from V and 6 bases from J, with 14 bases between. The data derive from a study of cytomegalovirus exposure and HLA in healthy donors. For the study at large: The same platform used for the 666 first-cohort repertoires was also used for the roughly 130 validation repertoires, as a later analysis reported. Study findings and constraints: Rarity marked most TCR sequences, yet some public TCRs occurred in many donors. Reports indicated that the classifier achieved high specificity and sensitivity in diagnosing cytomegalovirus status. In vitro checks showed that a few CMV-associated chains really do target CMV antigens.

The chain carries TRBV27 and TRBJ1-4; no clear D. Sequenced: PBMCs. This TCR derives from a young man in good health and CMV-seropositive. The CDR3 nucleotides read TGTGCCAGCAGATCGTTCCCCGCAGATGAAAAACTGTTTTTT. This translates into CASRSFPADEKLFF.